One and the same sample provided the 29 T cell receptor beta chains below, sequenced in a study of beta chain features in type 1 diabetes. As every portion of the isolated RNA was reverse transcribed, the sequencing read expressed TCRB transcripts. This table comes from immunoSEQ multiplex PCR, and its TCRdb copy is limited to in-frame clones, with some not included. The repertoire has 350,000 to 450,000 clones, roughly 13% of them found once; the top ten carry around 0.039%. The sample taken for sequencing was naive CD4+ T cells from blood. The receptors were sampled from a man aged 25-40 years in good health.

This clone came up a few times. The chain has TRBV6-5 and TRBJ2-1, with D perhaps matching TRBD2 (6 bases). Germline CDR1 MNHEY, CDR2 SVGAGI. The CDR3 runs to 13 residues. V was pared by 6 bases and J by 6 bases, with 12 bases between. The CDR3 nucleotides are TGTGCCAGCAGACGCGGGAAGGTCAATGAGCAGTTCTTC. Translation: CASRRGKVNEQFF.

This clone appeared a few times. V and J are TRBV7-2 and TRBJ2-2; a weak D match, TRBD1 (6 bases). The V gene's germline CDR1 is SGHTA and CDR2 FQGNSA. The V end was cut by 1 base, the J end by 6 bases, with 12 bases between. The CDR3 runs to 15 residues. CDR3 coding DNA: TGTGCCAGCAGCTTAGAACAGGGACCCTCCGGGGAGCTGTTTTTT. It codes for CASSLEQGPSGELFF. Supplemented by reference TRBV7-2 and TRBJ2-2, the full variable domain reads GAGVSQSPSNKVTEKGKDVELRCDPISGHTALYWYRQSLGQGLEFLIYFQGNSAPDKSGLPSDRFSAERTGGSVSTLTIQRTQQEDSAVYLCASSLEQGPSGELFFGEGSRLTVL.

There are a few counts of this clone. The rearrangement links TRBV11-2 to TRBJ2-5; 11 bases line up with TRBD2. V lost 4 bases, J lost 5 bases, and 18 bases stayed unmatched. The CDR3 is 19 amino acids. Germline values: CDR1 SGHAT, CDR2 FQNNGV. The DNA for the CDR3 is TGTGCCAGCAGCTCTACCACTGGACCAACTAGCGGGAGACTGGAGACCCAGTACTTC. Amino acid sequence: CASSSTTGPTSGRLETQYF.

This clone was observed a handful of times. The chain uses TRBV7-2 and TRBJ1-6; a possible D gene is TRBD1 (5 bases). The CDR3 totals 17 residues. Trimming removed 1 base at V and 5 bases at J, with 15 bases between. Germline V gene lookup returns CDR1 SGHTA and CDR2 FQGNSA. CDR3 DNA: TGTGCCAGCAGCTTAGTTCACTCATGGGGGAATAATTCACCCCTCCACTTT. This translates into CASSLVHSWGNNSPLHF.

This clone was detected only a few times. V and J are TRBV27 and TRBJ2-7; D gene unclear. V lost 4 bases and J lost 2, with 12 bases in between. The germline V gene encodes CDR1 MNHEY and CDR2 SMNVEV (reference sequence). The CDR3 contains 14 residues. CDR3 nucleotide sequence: TGTGCCAGCAGTTACACCACTCCGGCCTACGAGCAGTACTTC. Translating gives CASSYTTPAYEQYF.

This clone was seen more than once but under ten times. Written as DNA, the CDR3 is TGTGCCAGCAGCTTGCCGGTGGGCCCAGAGTTCTTC. This gives the protein CASSLPVGPEFF. This chain links TRBV7-8 with TRBJ2-1; D unclear. Germline V lookup: CDR1 SGHVS, CDR2 FQNEAQ. The length of the CDR3 is 12 residues. Trimming cost V 3 bases and J 14 bases, with 14 bases left between them.

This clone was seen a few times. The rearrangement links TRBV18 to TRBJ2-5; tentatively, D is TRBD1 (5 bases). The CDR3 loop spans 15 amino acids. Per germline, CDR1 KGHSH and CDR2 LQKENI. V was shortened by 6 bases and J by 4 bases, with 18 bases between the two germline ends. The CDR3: CASSRDSFGSETQYF. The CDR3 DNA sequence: TGTGCCAGCTCTCGAGACAGTTTCGGGTCAGAGACCCAGTACTTC. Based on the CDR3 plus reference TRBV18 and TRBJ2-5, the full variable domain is NAGVMQNPRHLVRRRGQEARLRCSPMKGHSHVYWYRQLPEEGLKFMVYLQKENIIDESGMPKERFSAEFPKEGPSILRIQQVVRGDSAAYFCASSRDSFGSETQYFGPGTRLLVL.

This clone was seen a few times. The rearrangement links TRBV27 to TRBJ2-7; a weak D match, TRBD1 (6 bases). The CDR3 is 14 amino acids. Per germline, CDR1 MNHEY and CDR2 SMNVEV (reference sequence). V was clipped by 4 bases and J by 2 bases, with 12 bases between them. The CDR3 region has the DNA TGTGCCAGCAGTTCACAGGGAGTCCCCTACGAGCAGTACGTC. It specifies CASSSQGVPYEQYV.

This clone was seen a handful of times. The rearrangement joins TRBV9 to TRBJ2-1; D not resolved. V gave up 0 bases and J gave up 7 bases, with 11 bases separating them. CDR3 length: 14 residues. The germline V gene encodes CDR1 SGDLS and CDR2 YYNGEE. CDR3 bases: TGTGCCAGCAGCGTAGCTAGTACGCTGAATGAGCAGTTCTTC. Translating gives CASSVASTLNEQFF.

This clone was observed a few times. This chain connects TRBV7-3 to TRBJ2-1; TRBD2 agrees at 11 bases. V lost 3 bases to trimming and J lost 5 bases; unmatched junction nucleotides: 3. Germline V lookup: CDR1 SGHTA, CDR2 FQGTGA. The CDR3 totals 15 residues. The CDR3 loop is CASSLTSGTHNEQFF. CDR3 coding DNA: TGTGCCAGCAGCTTGACTAGCGGGACCCACAATGAGCAGTTCTTC.

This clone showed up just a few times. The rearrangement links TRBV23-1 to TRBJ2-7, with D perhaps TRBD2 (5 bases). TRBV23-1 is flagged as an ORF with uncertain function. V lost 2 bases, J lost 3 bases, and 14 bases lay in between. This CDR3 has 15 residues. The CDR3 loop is CASSQPGGCDYEQYV. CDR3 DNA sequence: TGCGCCAGCAGTCAACCCGGAGGCTGTGACTACGAGCAGTACGTC.

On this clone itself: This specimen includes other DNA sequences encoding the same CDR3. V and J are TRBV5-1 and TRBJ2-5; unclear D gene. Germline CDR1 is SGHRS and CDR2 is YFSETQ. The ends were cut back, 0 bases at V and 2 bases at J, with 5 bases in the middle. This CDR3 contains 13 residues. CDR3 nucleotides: TGCGCCAGCAGCTTGGTAGGACAAGAGACCCAGTACTTC. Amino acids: CASSLVGQETQYF.

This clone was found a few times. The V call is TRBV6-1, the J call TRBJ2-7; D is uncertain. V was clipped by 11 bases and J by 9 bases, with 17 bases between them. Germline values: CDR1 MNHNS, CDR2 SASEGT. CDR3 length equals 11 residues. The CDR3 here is CASGPSSWQYV. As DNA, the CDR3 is TGTGCCTCCGGGCCCTCGAGCTGGCAGTACGTC.

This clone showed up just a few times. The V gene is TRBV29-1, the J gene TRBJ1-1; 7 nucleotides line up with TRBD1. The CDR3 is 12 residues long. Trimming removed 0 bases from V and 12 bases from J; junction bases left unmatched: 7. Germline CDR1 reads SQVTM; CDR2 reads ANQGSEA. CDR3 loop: CSVEDLQGRTFF. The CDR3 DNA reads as TGCAGCGTTGAAGATCTACAGGGGAGGACTTTCTTT.

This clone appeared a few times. The CDR3 is CASSPGGTRIYIQYF. CDR3 nucleotide sequence: TGTGCCAGCAGCCCCGGAGGGACCCGAATATACATTCAGTACTTC. V usage is TRBV7-2 and J usage is TRBJ2-4; D is perhaps TRBD2 (6 bases). The germline CDR1 and CDR2 sequences are SGHTA and FQGNSA. CDR3 length equals 15 residues. V was cut by 5 bases and J by 8 bases, with 19 bases left in between.

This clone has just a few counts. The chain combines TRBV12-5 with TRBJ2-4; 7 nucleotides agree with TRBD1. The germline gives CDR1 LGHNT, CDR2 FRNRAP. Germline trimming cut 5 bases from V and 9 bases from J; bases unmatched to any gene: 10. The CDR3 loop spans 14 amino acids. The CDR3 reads CASGGTTGYGIQYF. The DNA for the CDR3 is TGTGCTAGTGGTGGCACGACAGGGTACGGCATTCAGTACTTC.

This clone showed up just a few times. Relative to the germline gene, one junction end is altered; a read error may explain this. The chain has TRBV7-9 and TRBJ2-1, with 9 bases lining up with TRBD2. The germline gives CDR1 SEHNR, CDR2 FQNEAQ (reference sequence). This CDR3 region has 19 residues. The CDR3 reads CASSFRRRGGRASDNEQFF. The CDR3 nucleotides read TGTGCCAGCAGCTTTAGGAGGCGGGGCGGGAGGGCCTCCGACAATGAGCAGTTCTTC. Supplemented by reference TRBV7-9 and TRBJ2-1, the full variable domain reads DTGVSQNPRHKITKRGQNVTFRCDPISEHNRLYWYRQTLGQGPEFLTYFQNEAQLEKSRLLSDRFSAERPKGSFSTLEIQRTEQGDSAMYLCASSFRRRGGRASDNEQFFGPGTRLTVL.

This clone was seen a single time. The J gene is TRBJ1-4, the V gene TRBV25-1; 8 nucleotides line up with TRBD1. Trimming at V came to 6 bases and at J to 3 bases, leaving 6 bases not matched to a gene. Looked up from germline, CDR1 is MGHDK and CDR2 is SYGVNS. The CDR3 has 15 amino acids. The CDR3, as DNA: TGTGCCAGCAGCTTCGGACAGGGCTCTAATGAAAAACTGTTTTTT. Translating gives CASSFGQGSNEKLFF.

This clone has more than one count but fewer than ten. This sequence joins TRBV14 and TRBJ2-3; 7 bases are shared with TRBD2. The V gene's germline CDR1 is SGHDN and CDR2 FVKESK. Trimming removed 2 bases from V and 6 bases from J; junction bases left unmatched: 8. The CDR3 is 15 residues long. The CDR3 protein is CASSQRSSGLDTQYF. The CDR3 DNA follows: TGTGCCAGCAGCCAAAGGAGTAGCGGGCTCGATACGCAGTATTTT. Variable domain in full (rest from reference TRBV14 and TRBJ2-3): EAGVTQFPSHSVIEKGQTVTLRCDPISGHDNLYWYRRVMGKEIKFLLHFVKESKQDESGMPNNRFLAERTGGTYSTLKVQPAELEDSGVYFCASSQRSSGLDTQYFGPGTRLTVL.

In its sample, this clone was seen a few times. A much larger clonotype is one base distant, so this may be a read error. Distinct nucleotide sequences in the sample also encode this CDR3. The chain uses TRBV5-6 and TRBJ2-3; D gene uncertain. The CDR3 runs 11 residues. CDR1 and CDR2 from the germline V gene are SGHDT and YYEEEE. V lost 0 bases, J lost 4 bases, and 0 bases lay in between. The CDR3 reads CASSLADTQYF. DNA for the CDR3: TGTGCCAGCAGCTTGGCAGATACGCAGTATTTT.

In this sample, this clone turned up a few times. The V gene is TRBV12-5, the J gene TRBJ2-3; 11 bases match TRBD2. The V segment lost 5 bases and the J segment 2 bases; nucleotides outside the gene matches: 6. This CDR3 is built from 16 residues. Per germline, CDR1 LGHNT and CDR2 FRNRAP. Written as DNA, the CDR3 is TGTGCTAGTGGTATCGGGACTAGCGGATACACAGATACGCAGTATTTT. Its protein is CASGIGTSGYTDTQYF.

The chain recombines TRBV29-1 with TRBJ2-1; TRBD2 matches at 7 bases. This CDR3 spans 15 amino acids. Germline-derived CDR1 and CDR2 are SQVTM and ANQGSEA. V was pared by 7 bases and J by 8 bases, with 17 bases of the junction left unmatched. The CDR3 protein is CSGRLAPRRFDEQFF. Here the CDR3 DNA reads TGCAGCGGCCGACTAGCTCCTAGACGGTTTGATGAGCAGTTCTTC.

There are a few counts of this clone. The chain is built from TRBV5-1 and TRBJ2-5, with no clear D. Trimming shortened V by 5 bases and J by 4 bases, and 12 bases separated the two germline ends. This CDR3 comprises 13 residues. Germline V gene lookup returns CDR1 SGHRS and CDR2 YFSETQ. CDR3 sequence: CASSPTTSETQYF. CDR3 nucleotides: TGCGCCAGCAGTCCTACCACGTCAGAGACCCAGTACTTC.

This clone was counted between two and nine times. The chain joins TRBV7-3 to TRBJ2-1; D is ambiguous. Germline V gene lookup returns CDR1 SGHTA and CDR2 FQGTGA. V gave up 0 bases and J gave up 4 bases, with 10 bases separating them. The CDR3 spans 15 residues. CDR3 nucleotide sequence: TGTGCCAGCAGCTTAACGGCCGCAATTTACAATGAGCAGTTCTTC. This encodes CASSLTAAIYNEQFF.

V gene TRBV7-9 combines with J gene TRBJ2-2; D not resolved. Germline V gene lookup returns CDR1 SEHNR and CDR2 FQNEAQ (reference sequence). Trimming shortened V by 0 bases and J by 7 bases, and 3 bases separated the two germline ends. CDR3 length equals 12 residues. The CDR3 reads CASSLAGGELFF. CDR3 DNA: TGTGCCAGCAGCTTAGCGGGCGGGGAGCTGTTTTTT.

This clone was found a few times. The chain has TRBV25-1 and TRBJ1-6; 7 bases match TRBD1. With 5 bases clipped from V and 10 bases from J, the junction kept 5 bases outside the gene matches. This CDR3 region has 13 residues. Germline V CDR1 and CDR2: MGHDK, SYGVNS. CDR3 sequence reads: CASSPTGVSPLHF. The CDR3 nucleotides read TGTGCCAGCAGTCCAACAGGGGTCTCACCCCTCCACTTT.

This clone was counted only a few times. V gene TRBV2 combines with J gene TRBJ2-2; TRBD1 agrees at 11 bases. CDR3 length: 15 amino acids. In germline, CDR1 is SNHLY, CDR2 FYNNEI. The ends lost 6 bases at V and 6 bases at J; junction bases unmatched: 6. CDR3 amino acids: CASRWTGGASGELFF. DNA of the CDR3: TGTGCCAGCAGATGGACAGGGGGCGCTTCCGGGGAGCTGTTTTTT.

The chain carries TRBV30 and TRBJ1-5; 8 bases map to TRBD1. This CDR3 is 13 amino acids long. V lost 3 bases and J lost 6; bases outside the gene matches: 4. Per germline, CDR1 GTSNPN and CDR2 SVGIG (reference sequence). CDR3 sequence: CAWRDRELQPQHF. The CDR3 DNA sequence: TGTGCCTGGAGGGACAGGGAACTTCAGCCCCAGCATTTT.

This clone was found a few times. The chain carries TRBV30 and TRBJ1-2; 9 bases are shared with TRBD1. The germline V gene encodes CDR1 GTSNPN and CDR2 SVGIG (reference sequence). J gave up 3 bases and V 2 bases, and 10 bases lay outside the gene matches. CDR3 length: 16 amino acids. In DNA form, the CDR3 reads TGTGCCTGGAGTACCCTCGGAGGACAGGGGTACTATGGCTACACCTTC. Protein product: CAWSTLGGQGYYGYTF. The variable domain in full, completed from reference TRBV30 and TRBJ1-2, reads SQTIHQWPATLVQPVGSPLSLECTVEGTSNPNLYWYRQAAGRGLQLLFYSVGIGQISSEVPQNLSASRPQDRQFILSSKKLLLSDSGFYLCAWSTLGGQGYYGYTFGSGTRLTVV.